This T cell receptor beta chain emerged from a study of OX40 agonist ivuxolimab in advanced cancers. The overall study: Patients received ivuxolimab, an intravenous treatment, every 2 weeks at 0.01 to 10 mg/kg. The study's findings and limits: Clonal expansion was seen in CD4+ and CD8+ blood T cells by week 6 at 0.1 to 3.0 mg/kg. Averaged across samples, CD8+ T cells carried more expanded clones than CD4+ did.

This clone was recorded once. Its antigen is as yet unknown. Using immunoSEQ multiplex PCR, the repertoire was profiled, and TCRdb retains in-frame clones only, with some absent. The sample has around 84,000 clones; around 92% are singletons. At cycle 4 day 1, cycle 7 day 1, and baseline, blood was sampled. The CDR3 totals 20 residues. Per the germline V gene, CDR1 is SNHLY and CDR2 is FYNNEI. Unmatched junction bases numbered 16, after V lost 6 bases and J lost 0 bases. The sequenced sample was CD4+ or CD8+ T cells sorted from blood, obtained in a trial of the OX40 agonist ivuxolimab. The sequence was collected from an adult with an advanced solid tumor such as melanoma, head and neck, liver or kidney cancer. The rearrangement joins TRBV2 to TRBJ2-3; 12 nucleotides agree with TRBD1. CDR3 protein: CASSLDGGTGGEGSTDTQYF. In DNA, the CDR3 is TGTGCCAGCAGCCTGGACGGTGGGACAGGGGGCGAGGGCAGCACAGATACGCAGTATTTT.